A single sample is the source of the 23 T cell receptor beta chains below, sequenced in a study of CD8+CD57+ T cells in acquired aplastic anemia. Genomic DNA served as template for TCR beta VDJ and CDR3 profiling. TCRdb reanalysed the reads using MiXCR and keeps one entry per CDR3 protein. Of 150,000 to 200,000 distinct CDR3 sequences in the sample, 45% to 50% were seen once. Sequencing used sorted CD4+, CD8+, or CD8+CD57+ T cells (not recorded which) from PBMCs. These TCRs come from a human donor in good health.

The rearrangement uses TRBV5-1 and TRBJ2-5; a possible D gene is TRBD2 (6 bases). Per germline, CDR1 SGHRS and CDR2 YFSETQ. V was shortened by 0 bases and J by 4 bases, with 13 bases between the two germline ends. This CDR3 is built from 15 residues. The CDR3 loop is CASSLEAGSGETQYF. CDR3 nucleotide sequence: TGCGCCAGCAGCTTGGAGGCGGGATCCGGAGAGACCCAGTACTTC.

As concerns this clonotype: Since no conserved phenylalanine or tryptophan closes the CDR3, a read error is the likely cause. The chain links TRBV5-1 to TRBJ2-7; D gene uncertain. Germline assignment: CDR1 SGHRS and CDR2 YFSETQ. The CDR3 covers 14 residues. For the CDR3, the DNA is TGCGCCAACAGCATAACCGGGCCCACCGACGAGCAGTACTCC. It translates to CANSITGPTDEQYS.

This clonotype was recorded many times. V is TRBV7-9 and J is TRBJ2-1, with TRBD1 matching over 8 bases. The V and J ends lost 4 bases and 5 bases, in that order; junction bases with no gene match: 7. CDR3 length: 15 residues. Germline V gene data show CDR1 as SEHNR and CDR2 as FQNEAQ (reference sequence). CDR3 nucleotide sequence: TGTGCCAGCAGCTCCAGAGACAGGGGTAACAATGAGCAGTTCTTC. Translating gives CASSSRDRGNNEQFF.

This chain joins TRBV15 and TRBJ2-7, with D tentatively TRBD2 (6 bases). The germline CDR1 and CDR2 sequences are LNHNV and YYDKDF (reference sequence). The V and J ends lost 3 bases and 3 bases respectively, with 21 bases between them. The CDR3 extends over 17 amino acids. The CDR3 protein is CATSSLSSGLTHYEQYF. CDR3 nucleotides: TGTGCCACCAGCAGCCTCTCCAGTGGACTAACGCACTACGAGCAGTACTTC.

This clonotype has ten or more counts. Here the CDR3 reads CASSSGTRFGTQYF. Written as DNA, the CDR3 is TGTGCCAGCAGCTCCGGGACTAGATTCGGGACCCAGTACTTC. V and J are TRBV7-9 and TRBJ2-5, with 8 bases fitting TRBD2. CDR3 length: 14 residues. The ends lost 4 bases at V and 7 bases at J; junction bases unmatched: 8. CDR1 is SEHNR, CDR2 FQNEAQ, per germline (reference sequence).

The sample holds many counts of this clonotype. The V gene is TRBV25-1, the J gene TRBJ2-5, with D possibly called TRBD1 or TRBD2 (5 bases each). Germline CDR1 reads MGHDK; CDR2 reads SYGVNS. Trimming removed 1 base at V and 5 bases at J, with 14 bases between. The CDR3 is made up of 15 amino acids. Here the CDR3 reads CASSESSGRWETQYF. For the CDR3, the DNA is TGTGCCAGCAGTGAATCTTCGGGACGTTGGGAGACCCAGTACTTC. The full variable domain, in which reference TRBV25-1 and TRBJ2-5 provide the parts outside the CDR3, is EADIYQTPRYLVIGTGKKITLECSQTMGHDKMYWYQQDPGMELHLIHYSYGVNSTEKGDLSSESTVSRIRTEHFPLTLESARPSHTSQYLCASSESSGRWETQYFGPGTRLLVL.

V gene TRBV10-3 combines with J gene TRBJ1-6, with D tentatively TRBD1 (5 bases). The length of the CDR3 is 13 residues. The germline gives CDR1 ENHRY, CDR2 SYGVKD. Trimming took off 7 bases at V and 8 bases at J, with 12 bases between the two ends. The CDR3 DNA is TGTGCCATCAATATTGACAGAGATTCACCCCTCCACTTT. Amino acid sequence: CAINIDRDSPLHF.

The CDR3 coding sequence is TGTGCCAGTAGTAGACGGACTAGCGGGGAGCAAGAGACCCAGTACTTC. Its translation is CASSRRTSGEQETQYF. V and J are TRBV19 and TRBJ2-5, with 12 bases identical to TRBD2. The CDR3 covers 16 residues. J was trimmed by 2 bases and V by 4 bases; bases with no gene match: 5. The germline CDR1 and CDR2 sequences are LNHDA and SQIVND (reference sequence).

The chain is built from TRBV10-1 and TRBJ2-3, with 12 bases fitting TRBD2. Germline CDR1 reads WNHNN; CDR2 reads SYGVQD (reference sequence). Losses at the gene ends were 11 bases for V and 2 bases for J; bases not matched to a gene: 8. The CDR3 runs to 15 residues. The CDR3 DNA follows: TGCGCCGCCTCGGGACTAGCGGGCCTCACAGATACGCAGTATTTT. This codes for CAASGLAGLTDTQYF.

This clonotype occurred a few times. The gene calls are TRBV19 and TRBJ1-2; D may be TRBD1 (5 bases). The V end was cut by 5 bases, the J end by 3 bases, with 16 bases between. Germline V gene sequence: CDR1 LNHDA, CDR2 SQIVND (reference sequence). CDR3 length: 15 residues. This chain's CDR3 is CASSLYGTPDYGYTF. In nucleotides, the CDR3 is TGTGCCAGTAGTTTGTATGGGACGCCAGACTATGGCTACACCTTC. Full variable domain (remainder filled in from reference TRBV19 and TRBJ1-2): DGGITQSPKYLFRKEGQNVTLSCEQNLNHDAMYWYRQDPGQGLRLIYYSQIVNDFQKGDIAEGYSVSREKKESFPLTVTSAQKNPTAFYLCASSLYGTPDYGYTFGSGTRLTVV.

This chain links TRBV2 with TRBJ2-3; TRBD2 agrees at 8 bases. The CDR3 sequence is 16 residues long. Germline trimming cut 6 bases from V and 3 bases from J; bases unmatched to any gene: 11. The germline V gene has CDR1 SNHLY and CDR2 FYNNEI. The CDR3 loop reads CASSLFRGGVTDTQYF. As DNA, the CDR3 is TGTGCCAGCAGCCTTTTCCGGGGGGGCGTTACAGATACGCAGTATTTT.

The chain links TRBV7-9 to TRBJ1-2, with 7 bases aligning to TRBD1. With 4 bases clipped from V and 0 bases from J, the junction kept 5 bases outside the gene matches. The CDR3 has 15 residues. Looked up from germline, CDR1 is SEHNR and CDR2 is FQNEAQ (reference sequence). The chain's CDR3 is CASSSGTAANYGYTF. CDR3 coding DNA: TGTGCCAGCAGCTCCGGGACAGCAGCTAACTATGGCTACACCTTC.

V usage is TRBV6-1 and J usage is TRBJ2-7, with 9 bases matching TRBD1. The ends lost 5 bases at V and 10 bases at J; junction bases unmatched: 12. Germline V gives CDR1 MNHNS, CDR2 SASEGT. This CDR3 contains 14 residues. DNA for the CDR3: TGTGCCAGCAGTACGACAGGGGGAACTACCGAACAGTACTTC. Translated: CASSTTGGTTEQYF.

J is TRBJ2-1 and V is TRBV25-1; 7 bases fit TRBD2. V was clipped by 2 bases and J by 9 bases; unmatched bases: 13. Per germline, CDR1 MGHDK and CDR2 SYGVNS. The CDR3 consists of 16 residues. CDR3 region: CASSEHGLVGPGEQFF. The CDR3 region has the DNA TGTGCCAGCAGTGAACACGGACTAGTGGGACCGGGTGAGCAGTTCTTC.

V usage is TRBV7-9 and J usage is TRBJ2-7; D is tentatively TRBD1 or TRBD2 (5 bases each). The CDR3 is 12 amino acids. Germline loops: CDR1 SEHNR, CDR2 FQNEAQ (reference sequence). Between the trimmed V and J ends, which lost 5 bases and 7 bases, there was a span of 12 bases. CDR3 sequence reads: CASSLGTREQYF. The DNA for the CDR3 is TGTGCCAGCAGCCTAGGGACCAGGGAGCAGTACTTC.

The chain employs TRBV10-3 and TRBJ2-1; 13 bases line up with TRBD2. This CDR3 has 16 amino acids. Germline V CDR1 and CDR2: ENHRY, SYGVKD. V lost 11 bases and J lost 0; bases outside the gene matches: 7. For the CDR3, the DNA is TGTGCCGCGGGACTAGCGGGGCCGGACTCCTACAATGAGCAGTTCTTC. Amino acid sequence: CAAGLAGPDSYNEQFF.

This clonotype turned up a few times. V gene TRBV10-1 combines with J gene TRBJ2-7; D possibly matches TRBD1 or TRBD2 (5 bases each). This CDR3 is built from 12 residues. V gave up 5 bases and J gave up 7 bases, with 12 bases separating them. CDR1 and CDR2 (germline): WNHNN, SYGVQD (reference sequence). This CDR3 reads CASSNNWGEQYF. DNA for the CDR3: TGCGCCAGCAGTAACAACTGGGGGGAGCAGTACTTC.

This clonotype has ten or more counts. The chain recombines TRBV19 with TRBJ2-4; D perhaps matches TRBD2 (5 bases). V was cut by 2 bases and J by 0 bases, with 8 bases left in between. This CDR3 spans 15 amino acids. CDR1 and CDR2 (germline): LNHDA, SQIVND (reference sequence). DNA of the CDR3: TGTGCCAGTAGTATAATGGCGGGAGCCAAAAACATTCAGTACTTC. Translation: CASSIMAGAKNIQYF.

This clonotype was found many times. A much larger clone is a single base away; this may be a read error. This chain connects TRBV7-8 to TRBJ1-2; D is undetermined. In germline, CDR1 is SGHVS, CDR2 FQNEAQ. CDR3 size: 13 residues. V dropped 5 bases and J dropped 4 bases, with 11 bases sitting between them. CDR3 in DNA: TGTGCCAGCAGCGAGGCAGGAAGCTATGGCTACACCTTC. It encodes CASSEAGSYGYTF.

This clonotype was detected ten times or more. The chain combines TRBV19 with TRBJ1-5; 11 bases match TRBD1. The V gene end was trimmed by 6 bases and the J gene end by 7 bases; junction bases not matched to a gene: 2. Germline V lookup: CDR1 LNHDA, CDR2 SQIVND (reference sequence). The CDR3 runs 13 residues. The CDR3 region has the DNA TGTGCCAGTAGGAGGACAGGGGGCCAGCCCCAGCATTTT. This sequence encodes CASRRTGGQPQHF.

This clonotype was counted at least ten times. The V and J genes are TRBV5-1 and TRBJ1-1; the D is unclear. This CDR3 is built from 15 residues. Germline V gene data show CDR1 as SGHRS and CDR2 as YFSETQ. Trimming shortened V by 4 bases and J by 1 base, and 14 bases separated the two germline ends. The CDR3 loop reads CASSRIPGANTEAFF. The CDR3 DNA sequence: TGCGCCAGCAGCCGGATACCGGGAGCGAACACTGAAGCTTTCTTT.

The V gene is TRBV12-5, the J gene TRBJ2-1; D is uncertain. The CDR3 contains 12 residues. Trimming left V 1 base short and J 4 bases short, with 2 bases between. Germline CDR1 LGHNT, CDR2 FRNRAP. The CDR3 spells CASGLGYNEQFF. The CDR3 DNA is TGTGCTAGTGGTTTGGGGTACAATGAGCAGTTCTTC.

The genes are TRBV10-3 and TRBJ1-5; TRBD1 might be the D (6 bases). CDR1 is ENHRY and CDR2 is SYGVKD in the germline V gene. Trimming removed 0 bases at V and 5 bases at J, with 14 bases between. This CDR3 has 16 residues. For the CDR3, the DNA is TGTGCCATCAGTGAGTCGAAGACAGGTAGTTATCAGCCCCAGCATTTT. This encodes CAISESKTGSYQPQHF.